The clone carrying this T cell receptor beta chain was counted many times. TCRdb re-called the PCR reads with MiXCR, one entry per CDR3 protein. The table shows over 600,000 distinct CDR3 sequences, with just under 20% occurring only once. The record originates from a study of molecular identifiers for immune sequencing clone quantification. The V end lost 2 bases, the J end lost 6 bases, and 14 bases lay between the germline ends. CDR1 and CDR2 (germline): SGHAT, FQNNGV. The CDR3 extends over 15 amino acids. This TCR was recovered from a human donor in good health. Some libraries in this study had Jurkat cell RNA spiked in. What was sequenced was naive CD8+ T cells from blood, with Jurkat cell RNA spiked in. Sample subset: FACS-sorted CD8+CD4-CCR7+CD45RA+ naive T cells. The genes are TRBV11-2 and TRBJ2-1, with a weak D call TRBD2 (6 bases). The CDR3 bases are TGTGCCAGCAGCTTACCCTACCACGGGGGCAATGAGCAGTTCTTC. Translating gives CASSLPYHGGNEQFF.